This TCR beta chain was sequenced during a study of T cell clusters in autoimmune cytopenias. Overall study findings and caveats: TRB repertoire shifts in secondary cytopenia and chronic lymphocytic leukemia mostly reflected lymphoma, not autoimmunity.

One tube held mixed TRB-A and TRB-B primer pools for touch-down PCR. TCRdb re-analyzed the multiplex PCR reads; it lists each CDR3 protein once, without DNA. The sample has 9,900 or so distinct CDR3 sequences. A note on this clonotype: Its specificity is unknown.

Each sample's input was 200 to 300 ng genomic DNA, 30,000 to 45,000 genome equivalents. This CDR3 is 13 amino acids long. CDR1 and CDR2 (germline): DFQATT, SNEGSKA (reference sequence). Sequencing was performed on peripheral blood. The chain joins TRBV20-1 to TRBJ1-1; TCRdb picks TRBD1, but there is no DNA to check that call. This sequence originates from a human donor with an autoimmune cytopenia or autoimmune hepatitis (not recorded which). The CDR3 protein is CSVQRGGWTEAFF.